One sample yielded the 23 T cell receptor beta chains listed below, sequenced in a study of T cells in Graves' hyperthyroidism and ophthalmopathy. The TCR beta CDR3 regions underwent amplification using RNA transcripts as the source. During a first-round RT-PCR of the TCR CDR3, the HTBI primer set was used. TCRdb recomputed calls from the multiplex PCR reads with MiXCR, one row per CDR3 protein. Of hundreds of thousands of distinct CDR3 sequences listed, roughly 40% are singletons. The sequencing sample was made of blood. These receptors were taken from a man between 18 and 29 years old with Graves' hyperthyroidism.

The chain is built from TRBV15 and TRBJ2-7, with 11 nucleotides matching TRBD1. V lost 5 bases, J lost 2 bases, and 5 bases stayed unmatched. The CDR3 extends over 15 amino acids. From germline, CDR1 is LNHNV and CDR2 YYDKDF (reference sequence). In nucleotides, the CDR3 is TGTGCCACCAGCCCCTCGGGACAGGGGGCCTACGAGCAGTACTTC. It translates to CATSPSGQGAYEQYF.

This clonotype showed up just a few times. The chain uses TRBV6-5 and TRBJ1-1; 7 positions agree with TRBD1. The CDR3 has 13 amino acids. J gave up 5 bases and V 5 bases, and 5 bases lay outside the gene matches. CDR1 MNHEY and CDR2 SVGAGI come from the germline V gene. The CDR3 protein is CASSPGGLTEAFF. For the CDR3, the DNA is TGTGCCAGCAGTCCAGGGGGGCTGACTGAAGCTTTCTTT.

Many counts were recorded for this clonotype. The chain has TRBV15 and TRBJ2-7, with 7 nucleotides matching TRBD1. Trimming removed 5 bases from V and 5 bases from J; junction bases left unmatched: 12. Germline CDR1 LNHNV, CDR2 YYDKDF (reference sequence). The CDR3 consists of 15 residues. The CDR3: CATSPTRTGMDEQYF. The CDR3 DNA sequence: TGTGCCACCAGCCCGACCCGGACAGGAATGGACGAGCAGTACTTC.

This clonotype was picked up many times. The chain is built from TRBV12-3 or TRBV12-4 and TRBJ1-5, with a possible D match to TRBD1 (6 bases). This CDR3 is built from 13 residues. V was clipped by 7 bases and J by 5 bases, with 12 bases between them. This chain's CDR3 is CASTVRGDQPQHF. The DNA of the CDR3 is TGTGCCAGCACTGTTAGGGGGGATCAGCCCCAGCATTTT.

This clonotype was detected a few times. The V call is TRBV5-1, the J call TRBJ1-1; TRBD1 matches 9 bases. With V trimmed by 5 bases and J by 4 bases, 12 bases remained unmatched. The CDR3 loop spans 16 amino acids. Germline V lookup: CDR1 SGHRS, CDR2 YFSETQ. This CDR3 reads CASSQWTGDLVTEAFF. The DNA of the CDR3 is TGCGCCAGCAGTCAGTGGACAGGGGATTTGGTCACTGAAGCTTTCTTT.

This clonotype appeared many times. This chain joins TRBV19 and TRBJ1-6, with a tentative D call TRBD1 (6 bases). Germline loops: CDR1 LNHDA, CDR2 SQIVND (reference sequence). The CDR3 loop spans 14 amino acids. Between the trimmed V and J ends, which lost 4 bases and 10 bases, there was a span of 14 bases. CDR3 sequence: CASSTTGSESPLHF. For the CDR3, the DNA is TGTGCCAGTAGTACCACAGGGAGTGAATCACCCCTCCACTTT.

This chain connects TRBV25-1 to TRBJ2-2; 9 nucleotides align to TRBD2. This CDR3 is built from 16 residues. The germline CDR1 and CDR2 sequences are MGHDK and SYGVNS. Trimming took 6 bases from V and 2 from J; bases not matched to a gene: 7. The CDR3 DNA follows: TGTGCCAGCAGCCCCCTTAGCGGGGGAAACACCGGGGAGCTGTTTTTT. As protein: CASSPLSGGNTGELFF.

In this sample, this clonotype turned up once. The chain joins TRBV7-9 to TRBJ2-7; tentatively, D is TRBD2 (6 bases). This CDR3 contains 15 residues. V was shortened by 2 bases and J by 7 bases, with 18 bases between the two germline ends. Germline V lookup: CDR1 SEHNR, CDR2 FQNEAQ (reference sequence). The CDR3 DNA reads TGTGCCAGCAGCTTAAACGCAGCGGGCGCGGGGGAGCAGTACTTC. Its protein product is CASSLNAAGAGEQYF. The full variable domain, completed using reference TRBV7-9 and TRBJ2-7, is DTGVSQNPRHKITKRGQNVTFRCDPISEHNRLYWYRQTLGQGPEFLTYFQNEAQLEKSRLLSDRFSAERPKGSFSTLEIQRTEQGDSAMYLCASSLNAAGAGEQYFGPGTRLTVT.

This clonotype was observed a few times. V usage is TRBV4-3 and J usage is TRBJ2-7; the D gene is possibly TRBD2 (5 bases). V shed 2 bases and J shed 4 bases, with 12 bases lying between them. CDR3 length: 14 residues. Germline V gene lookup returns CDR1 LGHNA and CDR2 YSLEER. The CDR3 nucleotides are TGCGCCAGCAGCCAAATCATAACGGGATACGAGCAGTACTTC. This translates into CASSQIITGYEQYF.

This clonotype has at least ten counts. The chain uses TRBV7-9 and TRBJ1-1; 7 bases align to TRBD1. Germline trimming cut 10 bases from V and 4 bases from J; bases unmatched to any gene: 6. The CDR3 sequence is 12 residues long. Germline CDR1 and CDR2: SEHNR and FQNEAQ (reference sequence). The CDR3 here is CAISTGFTEAFF. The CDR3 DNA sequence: TGTGCCATTTCGACAGGGTTCACTGAAGCTTTCTTT.

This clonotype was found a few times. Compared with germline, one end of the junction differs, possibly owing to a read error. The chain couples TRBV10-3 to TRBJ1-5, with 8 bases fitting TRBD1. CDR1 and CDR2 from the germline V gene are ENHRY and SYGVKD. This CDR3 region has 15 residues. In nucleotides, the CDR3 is TGTGCCAGCAGTGGACAGGGACGGGGTAATCAGCCCCAGCATTTT. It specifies CASSGQGRGNQPQHF.

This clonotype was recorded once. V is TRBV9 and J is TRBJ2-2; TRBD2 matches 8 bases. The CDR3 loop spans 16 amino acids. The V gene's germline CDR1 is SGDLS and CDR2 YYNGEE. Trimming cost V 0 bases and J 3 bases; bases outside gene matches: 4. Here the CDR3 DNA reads TGTGCCAGCAGCGTAGGCGATAGCGGGGACACCGGGGAGCTGTTTTTT. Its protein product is CASSVGDSGDTGELFF.

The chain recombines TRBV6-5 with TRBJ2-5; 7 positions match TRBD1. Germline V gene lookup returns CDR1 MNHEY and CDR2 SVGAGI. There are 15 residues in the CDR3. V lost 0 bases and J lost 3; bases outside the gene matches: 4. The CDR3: CASSYSGTVKETQYF. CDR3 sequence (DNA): TGTGCCAGCAGTTACTCGGGGACAGTGAAAGAGACCCAGTACTTC.

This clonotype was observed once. The DNA for the CDR3 is TGTGCCAGCAGCTTAGGTGGGGGAACAGGGGGCGGTGGCAATGAGCAGTTCTTC. Translated: CASSLGGGTGGGGNEQFF. This chain links TRBV7-2 with TRBJ2-7, with TRBD1 matching 9 bases. Matching the DNA end better, TRBJ2-1 makes the J call doubtful. Germline CDR1 is SGHTA and CDR2 is FQGNSA. There are 18 residues in the CDR3.

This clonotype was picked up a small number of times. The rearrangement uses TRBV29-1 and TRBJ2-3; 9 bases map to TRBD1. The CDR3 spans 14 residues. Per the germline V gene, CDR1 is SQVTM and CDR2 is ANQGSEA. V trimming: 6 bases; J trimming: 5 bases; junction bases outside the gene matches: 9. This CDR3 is CSVAGTGPKDTQYF. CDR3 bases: TGCAGCGTAGCAGGGACAGGGCCCAAAGATACGCAGTATTTT.

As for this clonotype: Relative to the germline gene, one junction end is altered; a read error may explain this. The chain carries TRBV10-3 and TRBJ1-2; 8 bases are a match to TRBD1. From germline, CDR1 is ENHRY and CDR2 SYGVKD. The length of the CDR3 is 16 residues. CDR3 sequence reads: CALSESGQAPNYGYTF. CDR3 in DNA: TGTGCCCTCAGTGAGTCGGGACAGGCGCCGAACTATGGCTACACCTTC.

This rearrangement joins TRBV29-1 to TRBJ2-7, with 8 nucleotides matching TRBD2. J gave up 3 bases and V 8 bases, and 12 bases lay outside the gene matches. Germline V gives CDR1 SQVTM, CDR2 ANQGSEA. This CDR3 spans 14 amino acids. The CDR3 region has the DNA TGCAGCAGTTACGCAGGACTAGCTGTCTACGAGCAGTACTTC. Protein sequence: CSSYAGLAVYEQYF.

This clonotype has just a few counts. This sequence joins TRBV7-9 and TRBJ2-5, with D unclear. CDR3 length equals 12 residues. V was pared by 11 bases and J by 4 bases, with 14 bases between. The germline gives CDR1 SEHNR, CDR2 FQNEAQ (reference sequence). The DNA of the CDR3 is TGTGCCTGGAATGGCAGAGCAGAGACCCAGTACTTC. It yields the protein CAWNGRAETQYF.

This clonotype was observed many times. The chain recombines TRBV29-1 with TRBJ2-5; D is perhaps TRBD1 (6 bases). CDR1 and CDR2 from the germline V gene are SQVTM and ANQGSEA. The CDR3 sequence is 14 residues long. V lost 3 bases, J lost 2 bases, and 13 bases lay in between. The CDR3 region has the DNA TGCAGCGTTGACTTGACAGGCGGACAAGAGACCCAGTACTTC. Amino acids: CSVDLTGGQETQYF.

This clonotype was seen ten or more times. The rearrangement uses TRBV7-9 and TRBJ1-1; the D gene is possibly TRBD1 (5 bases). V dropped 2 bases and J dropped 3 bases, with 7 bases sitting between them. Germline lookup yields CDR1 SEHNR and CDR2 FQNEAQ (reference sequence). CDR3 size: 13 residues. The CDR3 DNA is TGTGCCAGCAGCTTATGGGGGGACACTGAAGCTTTCTTT. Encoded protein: CASSLWGDTEAFF.

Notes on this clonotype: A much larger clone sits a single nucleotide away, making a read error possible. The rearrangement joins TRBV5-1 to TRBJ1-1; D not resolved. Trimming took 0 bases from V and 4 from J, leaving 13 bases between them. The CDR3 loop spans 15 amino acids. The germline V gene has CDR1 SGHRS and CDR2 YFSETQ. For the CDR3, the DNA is TGCGCCAGCAGCTTGGAGTTCGGCCTGAGCACTGAAGCTTTCTTT. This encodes CASSLEFGLSTEAFF. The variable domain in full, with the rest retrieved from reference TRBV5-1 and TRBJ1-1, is KAGVTQTPRYLIKTRGQQVTLSCSPISGHRSVSWYQQTPGQGLQFLFEYFSETQRNKGNFPGRFSGRQFSNSRSEMNVSTLELGDSALYLCASSLEFGLSTEAFFGQGTRLTVV.

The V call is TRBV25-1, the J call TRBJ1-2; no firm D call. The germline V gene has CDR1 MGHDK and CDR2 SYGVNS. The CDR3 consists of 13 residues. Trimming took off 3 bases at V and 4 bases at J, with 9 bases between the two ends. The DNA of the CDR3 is TGTGCCAGCAGTGAGAATTTCCTCTATGGCTACACCTTC. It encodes CASSENFLYGYTF.

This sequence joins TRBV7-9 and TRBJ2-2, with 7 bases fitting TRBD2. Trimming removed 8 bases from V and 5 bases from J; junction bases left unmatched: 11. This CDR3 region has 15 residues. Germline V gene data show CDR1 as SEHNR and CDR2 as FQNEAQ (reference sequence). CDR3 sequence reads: CASEPPPGGTGELFF. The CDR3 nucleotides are TGTGCCAGCGAGCCACCCCCGGGGGGTACCGGGGAGCTGTTTTTT.